These 9 T cell receptor beta chains share one sample of origin, sequenced in a study of regulatory T cells in long-lasting Graves disease (dated by TCRdb to the early 2020s). Libraries were made using multiplex PCR. The run used an Illumina HiSeq 4000. CDR3 regions were amplified by Arm-PCR with iRepertoire HTBI primers to construct TCR beta libraries. TCRdb applied fastp at Q25 and MiXCR to the public reads, then kept only in-frame beta chains. Rows with a matching CDR3 protein are joined into one entry that keeps the most common DNA and genes. The sample table shows hundreds of thousands of distinct CDR3 sequences, and 13% are seen once. The ten biggest clones cover approximately 9.3% of the sample. Read against the paper, the sample's time point label means: newly diagnosed GD, antithyroid drugs for less than 3 months. For both TCR sequencing and RNA sequencing, RNA was extracted from PBMCs in TRIzol.

This same sample was also part of a study on T cells in Graves' hyperthyroidism and ophthalmopathy.

The input for sequencing was peripheral blood mononuclear cells (PBMCs), taken at new diagnosis, from a patient treated with antithyroid drugs. The receptors derive from a man aged 25-40 years with Graves disease. Donor details come from another sample of the same person, matched by shared clones.

This clonotype occurred many times. This chain joins TRBV12-3 or TRBV12-4 and TRBJ1-5; possible D gene TRBD1, 6 bases. CDR3 length: 14 residues. Trimming took off 4 bases at V and 7 bases at J, with 14 bases between the two ends. The CDR3 region is CASSSRGGGQPQHF. CDR3 nucleotide sequence: TGTGCCAGCAGTTCCCGGGGAGGGGGGCAGCCCCAGCATTTT.

Ten or more counts support this clonotype. The CDR3: CASSNRVETQYF. In DNA, the CDR3 is TGTGCCAGCAGTAACCGGGTTGAGACCCAGTACTTC. The rearrangement uses TRBV6-1 and TRBJ2-5; D is unclear. CDR1 is MNHNS, CDR2 SASEGT, per germline. The CDR3 loop spans 12 amino acids. V lost 5 bases, J lost 5 bases, and 9 bases lay in between.

This clonotype was seen at least ten times. The rearrangement uses TRBV12-3 or TRBV12-4 and TRBJ1-6, with a weak D call TRBD1 (6 bases). The V gene lost 6 bases and the J gene lost 5 bases, with 17 bases spanning the gap. There are 16 residues in the CDR3. The CDR3 is CASSPLGGLNNSPLHF. The CDR3 DNA reads TGTGCCAGCAGCCCACTGGGGGGGCTAAATAATTCACCCCTCCACTTT.

This clonotype came up many times. The gene calls are TRBV11-2 and TRBJ2-7, with 7 bases lining up with TRBD1. CDR1 and CDR2 (germline): SGHAT, FQNNGV. The CDR3 length is 13 residues. V shed 4 bases, J shed 5 bases, and the junction held 5 bases outside the gene matches. CDR3 DNA sequence: TGTGCCAGCAGCTCCCGACAGGGCAACGAGCAGTACTTC. Its translation is CASSSRQGNEQYF.

This chain uses TRBV7-9 with TRBJ1-5; D unclear. This CDR3 is built from 13 residues. The V end lost 1 base, the J end lost 5 bases, and 6 bases lay between the germline ends. CDR1 is SEHNR and CDR2 is FQNEAQ in the germline V gene (reference sequence). CDR3 loop: CASSLEEDQPQHF. The CDR3 DNA reads as TGTGCCAGCAGCTTAGAAGAAGATCAGCCCCAGCATTTT.

This clonotype appeared a few times. V usage is TRBV19 and J usage is TRBJ1-1; 9 bases are a match to TRBD1. From germline, CDR1 is LNHDA and CDR2 SQIVND (reference sequence). CDR3 size: 19 residues. The V and J ends lost 2 bases and 5 bases, in that order; junction bases with no gene match: 18. The CDR3 coding sequence is TGTGCCAGTAGTATATACCGATGGGACAGGGAGGGGATGAGAACTGAAGCTTTCTTT. Translating gives CASSIYRWDREGMRTEAFF.

With respect to this clonotype: This could be a read error, since a much larger clone is one nucleotide away. The missing conserved phenylalanine or tryptophan at the end of this CDR3 makes a read error likely. The CDR3 reads CASMDSLNTIYS. In DNA form, the CDR3 reads TGTGCCAGCATGGACAGCCTAAACACCATATATTCT. The chain recombines TRBV2 with TRBJ1-3; D possibly corresponds to TRBD1 (6 bases). The length of the CDR3 is 12 residues. From germline, CDR1 is SNHLY and CDR2 FYNNEI. Deletions cut 7 bases from V and 6 bases from J, with 10 bases between.

This chain uses TRBV5-6 with TRBJ2-5, with 10 bases lining up with TRBD1. Per the germline V gene, CDR1 is SGHDT and CDR2 is YYEEEE. This CDR3 is built from 14 residues. V dropped 4 bases and J dropped 5; count of bases not matched to a gene: 5. The CDR3 spells CASSTTGGGETQYF. The DNA of the CDR3 is TGTGCCAGCAGCACGACAGGGGGCGGGGAGACCCAGTACTTC.

This clonotype has at least ten counts. A much more abundant neighbour one base away suggests this may be a read error. J is TRBJ2-7 and V is TRBV12-3 or TRBV12-4; TRBD2 aligns across 13 bases. After removal of 5 bases from V and 5 bases from J, the junction contained 6 bases not matched to a gene. This CDR3 is built from 15 residues. Here the CDR3 reads CASSPLTSGRNEQYF. The CDR3 bases are TGTGCCAGCAGTCCCTTGACTAGCGGGAGGAACGAGCAGTACTTC.